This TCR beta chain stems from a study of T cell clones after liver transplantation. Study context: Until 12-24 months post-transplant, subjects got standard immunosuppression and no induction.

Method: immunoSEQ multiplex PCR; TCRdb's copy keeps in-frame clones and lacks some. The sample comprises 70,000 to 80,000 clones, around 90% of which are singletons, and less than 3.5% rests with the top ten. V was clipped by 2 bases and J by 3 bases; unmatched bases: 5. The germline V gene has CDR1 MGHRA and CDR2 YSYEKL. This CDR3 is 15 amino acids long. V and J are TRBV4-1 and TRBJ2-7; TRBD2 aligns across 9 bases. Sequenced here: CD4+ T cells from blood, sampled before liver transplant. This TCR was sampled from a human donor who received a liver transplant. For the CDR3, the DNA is TGCGCCAGCAGCCAACCCCTAGCGGGGAACTACGAGCAGTACTTC. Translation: CASSQPLAGNYEQYF.